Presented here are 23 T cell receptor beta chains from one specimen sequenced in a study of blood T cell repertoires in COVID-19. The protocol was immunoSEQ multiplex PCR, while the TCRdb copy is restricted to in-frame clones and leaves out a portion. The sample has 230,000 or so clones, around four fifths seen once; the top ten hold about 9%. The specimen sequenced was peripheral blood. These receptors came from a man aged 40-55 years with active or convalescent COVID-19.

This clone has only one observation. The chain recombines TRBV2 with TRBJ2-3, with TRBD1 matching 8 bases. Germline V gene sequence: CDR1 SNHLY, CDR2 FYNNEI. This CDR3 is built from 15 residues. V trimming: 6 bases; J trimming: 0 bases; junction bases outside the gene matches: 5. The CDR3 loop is CASSEDRDSTDTQYF. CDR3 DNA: TGTGCCAGCAGCGAGGACAGGGACAGCACAGATACGCAGTATTTT.

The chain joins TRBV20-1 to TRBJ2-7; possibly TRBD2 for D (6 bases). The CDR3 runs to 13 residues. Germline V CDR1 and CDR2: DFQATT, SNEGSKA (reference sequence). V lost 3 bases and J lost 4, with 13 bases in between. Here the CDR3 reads CSASRGEKYEQYF. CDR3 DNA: TGCAGTGCTAGTCGCGGGGAGAAATACGAGCAGTACTTC.

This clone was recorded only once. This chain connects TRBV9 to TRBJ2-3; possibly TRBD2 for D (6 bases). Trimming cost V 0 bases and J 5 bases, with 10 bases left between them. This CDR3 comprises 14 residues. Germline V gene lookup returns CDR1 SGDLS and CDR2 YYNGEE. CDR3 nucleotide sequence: TGTGCCAGCAGCGTAGAGGTGGGGGGAGATACGCAGTATTTT. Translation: CASSVEVGGDTQYF.

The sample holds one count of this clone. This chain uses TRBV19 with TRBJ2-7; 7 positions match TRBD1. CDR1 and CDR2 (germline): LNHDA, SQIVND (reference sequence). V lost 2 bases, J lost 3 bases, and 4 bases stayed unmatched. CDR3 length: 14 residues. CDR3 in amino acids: CASSIKQGVYEQYF. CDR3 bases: TGTGCCAGTAGTATAAAGCAGGGGGTCTACGAGCAGTACTTC.

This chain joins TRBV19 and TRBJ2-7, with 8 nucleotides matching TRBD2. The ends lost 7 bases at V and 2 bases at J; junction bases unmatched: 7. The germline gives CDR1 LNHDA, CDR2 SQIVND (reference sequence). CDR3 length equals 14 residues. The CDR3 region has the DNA TGTGCCAGTAATACGGGACTAGGGACCTACGAGCAGTACTTC. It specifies CASNTGLGTYEQYF.

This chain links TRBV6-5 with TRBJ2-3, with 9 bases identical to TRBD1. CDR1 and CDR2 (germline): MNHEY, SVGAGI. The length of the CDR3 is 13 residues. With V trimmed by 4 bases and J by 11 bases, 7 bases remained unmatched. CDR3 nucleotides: TGTGCCAGCAGTTCGTCTGGGACAGGGAGGCAGTATTTT. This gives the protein CASSSSGTGRQYF.

Here the CDR3 DNA reads TGTGCCAGCAGCAGACGGACAGGATGGGGTAATGAAAAACTGTTTTTT. Translating gives CASSRRTGWGNEKLFF. The chain has TRBV9 and TRBJ1-4; TRBD1 matches 7 bases. The CDR3 is 16 residues long. Germline CDR1 and CDR2: SGDLS and YYNGEE. Trimming took 4 bases from V and 4 from J; bases not matched to a gene: 10.

Here the CDR3 DNA reads TGCAGTGCTAGGATAATAGACACCATATATTTT. Protein product: CSARIIDTIYF. The chain combines TRBV20-1 with TRBJ1-3; D is unclear. The length of the CDR3 is 11 residues. Between the trimmed V and J ends, which lost 3 bases and 8 bases, there was a span of 8 bases. The germline CDR1 and CDR2 sequences are DFQATT and SNEGSKA (reference sequence).

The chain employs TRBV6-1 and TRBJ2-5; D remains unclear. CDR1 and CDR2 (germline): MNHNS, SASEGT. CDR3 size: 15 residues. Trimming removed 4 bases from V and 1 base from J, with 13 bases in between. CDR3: CASSAAQPGQETQYF. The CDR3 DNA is TGTGCCAGCAGTGCAGCACAGCCAGGCCAAGAGACCCAGTACTTC.

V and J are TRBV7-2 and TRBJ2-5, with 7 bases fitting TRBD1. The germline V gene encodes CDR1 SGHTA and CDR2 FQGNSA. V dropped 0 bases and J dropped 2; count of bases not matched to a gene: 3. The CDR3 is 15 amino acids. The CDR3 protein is CASSLAQGQQETQYF. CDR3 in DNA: TGTGCCAGCAGCTTAGCCCAGGGACAGCAAGAGACCCAGTACTTC.

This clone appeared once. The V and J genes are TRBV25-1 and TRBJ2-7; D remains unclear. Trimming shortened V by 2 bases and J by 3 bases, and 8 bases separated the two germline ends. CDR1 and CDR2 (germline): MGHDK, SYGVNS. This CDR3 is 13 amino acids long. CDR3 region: CASSEIHSYEQYF. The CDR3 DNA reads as TGTGCCAGCAGTGAAATCCACAGCTACGAGCAGTACTTC.

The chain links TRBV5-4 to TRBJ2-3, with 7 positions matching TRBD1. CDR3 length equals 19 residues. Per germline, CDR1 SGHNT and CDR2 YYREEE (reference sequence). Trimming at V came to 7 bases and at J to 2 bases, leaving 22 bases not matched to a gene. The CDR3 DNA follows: TGTGCCAGCGGCGGAAGGGGCTTTTACAGGGGTGAAAACACAGATACGCAGTATTTT. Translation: CASGGRGFYRGENTDTQYF.

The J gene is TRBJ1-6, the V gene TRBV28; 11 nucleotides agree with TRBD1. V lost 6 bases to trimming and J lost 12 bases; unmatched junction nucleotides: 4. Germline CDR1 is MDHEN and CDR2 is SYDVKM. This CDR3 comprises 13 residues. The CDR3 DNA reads TGTGCCAGCAGGGACAGGGGGCGCAGACCCCTCCACTTT. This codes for CASRDRGRRPLHF.

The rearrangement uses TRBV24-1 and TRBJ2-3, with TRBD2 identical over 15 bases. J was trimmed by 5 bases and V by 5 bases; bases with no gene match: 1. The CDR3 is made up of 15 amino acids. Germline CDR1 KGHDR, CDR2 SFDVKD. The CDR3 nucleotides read TGTGCCACCAGTGGGACTAGCGGGAGGGTAGATACGCAGTATTTT. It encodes CATSGTSGRVDTQYF.

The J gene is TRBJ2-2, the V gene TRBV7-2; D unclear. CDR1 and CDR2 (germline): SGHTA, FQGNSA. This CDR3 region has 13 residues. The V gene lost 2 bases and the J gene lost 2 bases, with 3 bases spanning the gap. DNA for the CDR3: TGTGCCAGCAGCTTATTAAACACCGGGGAGCTGTTTTTT. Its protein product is CASSLLNTGELFF.

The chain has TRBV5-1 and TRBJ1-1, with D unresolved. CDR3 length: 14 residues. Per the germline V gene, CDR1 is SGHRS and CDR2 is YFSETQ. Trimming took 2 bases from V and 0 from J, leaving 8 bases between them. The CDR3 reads CASSFRGLNTEAFF. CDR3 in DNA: TGCGCCAGCAGCTTCCGCGGGCTGAACACTGAAGCTTTCTTT.

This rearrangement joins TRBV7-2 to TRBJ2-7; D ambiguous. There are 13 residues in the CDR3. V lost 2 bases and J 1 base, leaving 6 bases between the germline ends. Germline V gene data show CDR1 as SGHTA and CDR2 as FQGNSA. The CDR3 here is CASSLRRSYEQYF. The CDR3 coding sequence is TGTGCCAGCAGCTTAAGGCGGTCCTACGAGCAGTACTTC.

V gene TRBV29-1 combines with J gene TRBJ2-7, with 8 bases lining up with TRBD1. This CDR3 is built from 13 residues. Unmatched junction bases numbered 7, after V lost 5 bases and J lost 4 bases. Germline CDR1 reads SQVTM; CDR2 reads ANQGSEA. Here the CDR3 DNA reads TGCAGCGTTAAAATACAGGGGGGTTACGAGCAGTACTTC. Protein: CSVKIQGGYEQYF.

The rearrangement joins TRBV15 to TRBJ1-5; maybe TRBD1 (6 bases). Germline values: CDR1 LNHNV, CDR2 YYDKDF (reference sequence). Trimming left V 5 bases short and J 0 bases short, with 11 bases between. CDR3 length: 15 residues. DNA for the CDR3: TGTGCCACCAGCCTAGAGGACAGTAGCAATCAGCCCCAGCATTTT. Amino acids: CATSLEDSSNQPQHF.

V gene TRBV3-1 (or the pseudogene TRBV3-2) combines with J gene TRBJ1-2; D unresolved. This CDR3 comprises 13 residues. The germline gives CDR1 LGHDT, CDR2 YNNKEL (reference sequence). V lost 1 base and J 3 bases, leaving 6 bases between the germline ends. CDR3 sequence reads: CASSQARDYGYTF. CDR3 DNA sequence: TGTGCCAGCAGCCAAGCACGGGACTATGGCTACACCTTC.

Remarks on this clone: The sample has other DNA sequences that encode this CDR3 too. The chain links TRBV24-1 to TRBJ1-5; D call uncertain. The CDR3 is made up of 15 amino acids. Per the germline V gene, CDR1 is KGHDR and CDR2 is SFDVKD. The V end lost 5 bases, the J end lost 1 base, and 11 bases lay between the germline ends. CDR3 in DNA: TGTGCCACCAGTGGCGGATCCGGGAGCAATCAGCCCCAGCATTTT. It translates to CATSGGSGSNQPQHF.

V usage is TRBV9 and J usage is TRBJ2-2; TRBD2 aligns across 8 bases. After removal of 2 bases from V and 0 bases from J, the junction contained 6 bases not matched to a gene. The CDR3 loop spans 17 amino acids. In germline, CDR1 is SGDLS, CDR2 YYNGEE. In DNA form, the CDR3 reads TGTGCCAGCAGCGTCGCGGGAGGCTATACGAACACCGGGGAGCTGTTTTTT. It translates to CASSVAGGYTNTGELFF.

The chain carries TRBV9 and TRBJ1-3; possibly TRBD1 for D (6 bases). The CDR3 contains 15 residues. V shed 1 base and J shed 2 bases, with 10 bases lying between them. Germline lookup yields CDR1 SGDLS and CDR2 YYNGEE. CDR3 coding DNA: TGTGCCAGCAGCGTACAGCCAGGGGCTGGAAACACCATATATTTT. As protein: CASSVQPGAGNTIYF. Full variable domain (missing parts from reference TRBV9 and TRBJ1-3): DSGVTQTPKHLITATGQRVTLRCSPRSGDLSVYWYQQSLDQGLQFLIQYYNGEERAKGNILERFSAQQFPDLHSELNLSSLELGDSALYFCASSVQPGAGNTIYFGEGSWLTVV.